This entry lists 21 T cell receptor beta chains sequenced from one sample in a study of T-cell reconstitution after alpha-beta-depleted transplantation in children. As it was prepared, the TCRbeta library received unique molecular identifiers. TCRdb reprocessed the PCR reads with MiXCR, giving one entry per CDR3 protein. The profile shows about 830,000 distinct CDR3 sequences, about 15% of them singletons. This specimen was PBMCs, mostly from graft donor cells, taken 360 days after TCRalphabeta/CD19-depleted stem cell transplant. The receptors here all came from a male patient younger than 18 who had a stem cell transplant for acute lymphoblastic leukemia, so the T cells may come from the graft donor.

Only a few counts were recorded for this clonotype. V usage is TRBV10-3 and J usage is TRBJ2-4; D is perhaps TRBD1 (5 bases). This CDR3 spans 12 amino acids. Germline CDR1 reads ENHRY; CDR2 reads SYGVKD. V was clipped by 5 bases and J by 7 bases, with 9 bases between them. In DNA form, the CDR3 reads TGTGCCATCAGTCGGCAGGGCAACATTCAGTACTTC. It encodes CAISRQGNIQYF.

Ten or more counts support this clonotype. The gene calls are TRBV29-1 and TRBJ1-4, with TRBD1 matching 7 bases. CDR1 and CDR2 from the germline V gene are SQVTM and ANQGSEA. The length of the CDR3 is 12 residues. The junction had 6 bases not matched to a gene; V was cut back by 6 bases and J by 8 bases. The chain's CDR3 is CSVTGFQEKLFF. The CDR3 nucleotides read TGCAGCGTGACAGGGTTCCAAGAAAAACTGTTTTTT.

The genes are TRBV7-8 and TRBJ2-6, with 7 bases identical to TRBD1. This CDR3 has 15 amino acids. V trimming: 5 bases; J trimming: 3 bases; junction bases outside the gene matches: 4. Germline V gene data show CDR1 as SGHVS and CDR2 as FQNEAQ. CDR3 loop: CASSRDRVGANVLTF. The CDR3 nucleotides are TGTGCCAGCAGCCGAGACAGGGTTGGGGCCAACGTCCTGACTTTC.

This clonotype occurred a few times. The V gene is TRBV5-1, the J gene TRBJ2-7, with D perhaps TRBD1 or TRBD2 (6 bases each). Per germline, CDR1 SGHRS and CDR2 YFSETQ. V lost 5 bases and J 2 bases, leaving 14 bases between the germline ends. This CDR3 is built from 14 residues. The CDR3 here is CASRKGDLPYEQYF. CDR3 coding DNA: TGCGCCAGCAGAAAGGGGGACTTACCCTACGAGCAGTACTTC.

The chain links TRBV29-1 to TRBJ1-4; TRBD1 matches at 9 bases. Germline lookup yields CDR1 SQVTM and CDR2 ANQGSEA. The V gene end was trimmed by 1 base and the J gene end by 8 bases; junction bases not matched to a gene: 5. This CDR3 contains 14 residues. The chain's CDR3 is CSVEGTGEGEKLFF. The CDR3 nucleotides are TGCAGCGTTGAAGGGACAGGGGAAGGAGAAAAACTGTTTTTT. Looking up the rest from reference TRBV29-1 and TRBJ1-4 gives the full variable domain: SAVISQKPSRDICQRGTSLTIQCQVDSQVTMMFWYRQQPGQSLTLIATANQGSEATYESGFVIDKFPISRPNLTFSTLTVSNMSPEDSSIYLCSVEGTGEGEKLFFGSGTQLSVL.

V and J are TRBV6-5 and TRBJ1-4; no clear D gene. Germline lookup yields CDR1 MNHEY and CDR2 SVGAGI. Trimming took off 4 bases at V and 5 bases at J, with 11 bases between the two ends. CDR3 size: 14 residues. The CDR3 bases are TGTGCCAGCAGTTTATGGGAGCAGAATGAAAAACTGTTTTTT. It yields the protein CASSLWEQNEKLFF.

The genes are TRBV18 and TRBJ2-5; 10 bases line up with TRBD2. CDR3 length: 17 amino acids. The V gene's germline CDR1 is KGHSH and CDR2 LQKENI. V shed 5 bases and J 1 base; nucleotides not matched to a gene: 10. Written as DNA, the CDR3 is TGTGCCAGCTCAAACTTGGGTACTAGCGGGATCCAAGAGACCCAGTACTTC. It translates to CASSNLGTSGIQETQYF.

This clonotype has a handful of counts. V is TRBV4-1 and J is TRBJ2-1; 12 bases map to TRBD2. Germline V gene sequence: CDR1 MGHRA, CDR2 YSYEKL. V shed 3 bases and J 3 bases; nucleotides not matched to a gene: 12. The CDR3 length is 19 residues. The CDR3 DNA is TGCGCCAGCAGCCAGACTCGACTAGCGGGAGACTCAGGCTACAATGAGCAGTTCTTC. Its translation: CASSQTRLAGDSGYNEQFF.

J is TRBJ1-4 and V is TRBV6-5; tentatively, D is TRBD1 (6 bases). The CDR3 runs 15 residues. Germline V CDR1 and CDR2: MNHEY, SVGAGI. Between the trimmed V and J ends, which lost 5 bases and 2 bases, there was a span of 12 bases. CDR3 in DNA: TGTGCCAGCAGTGAAGAAGGGGGGACTAATGAAAAACTGTTTTTT. Translating gives CASSEEGGTNEKLFF.

The genes are TRBV5-1 and TRBJ1-1; 7 bases are shared with TRBD1. CDR1 is SGHRS and CDR2 is YFSETQ in the germline V gene. The CDR3 is 14 residues long. The junction had 7 bases not matched to a gene; V was cut back by 1 base and J by 7 bases. The CDR3, as DNA: TGCGCCAGCAGCTTGTGGACAGGCAAGATTGAAGCTTTCTTT. The encoded protein is CASSLWTGKIEAFF.

This clonotype was recorded many times. The chain couples TRBV28 to TRBJ2-1; TRBD2 is a possible D gene (5 bases). The CDR3 is 16 residues long. Germline CDR1 is MDHEN and CDR2 is SYDVKM. Trimming removed 6 bases from V and 8 bases from J, with 23 bases in between. CDR3 DNA sequence: TGTGCCAGCAGGCTGTCGGACTCTACCCTGTCCCATGAGCAGTTCTTC. The encoded protein is CASRLSDSTLSHEQFF.

This clonotype was recorded a few times. V gene TRBV9 combines with J gene TRBJ1-1; D is unclear. The CDR3 is 14 amino acids. The germline CDR1 and CDR2 sequences are SGDLS and YYNGEE. V lost 0 bases and J lost 5, with 11 bases in between. CDR3 region: CASSVGGAGTEAFF. CDR3 sequence (DNA): TGTGCCAGCAGCGTAGGAGGAGCGGGTACTGAAGCTTTCTTT.

The chain uses TRBV20-1 and TRBJ2-5; TRBD2 matches at 7 bases. After removal of 3 bases from V and 2 bases from J, the junction contained 6 bases not matched to a gene. Germline values: CDR1 DFQATT, CDR2 SNEGSKA (reference sequence). The CDR3 is 14 amino acids. Here the CDR3 DNA reads TGCAGTGCTAGGGTAGCGGGCCCTCAAGAGACCCAGTACTTC. Amino acids: CSARVAGPQETQYF.

CDR3 DNA: TGTGCTAGTGGTTTAGGGGACAGGGGGCATCAAGAGACCCAGTACTTC. Translation: CASGLGDRGHQETQYF. The V call is TRBV12-5, the J call TRBJ2-5; 12 bases agree with TRBD1. Germline V lookup: CDR1 LGHNT, CDR2 FRNRAP. Trimming at V came to 3 bases and at J to 2 bases, leaving 4 bases not matched to a gene. The CDR3 totals 16 residues. The complete variable domain, with remaining parts taken from reference TRBV12-5 and TRBJ2-5, reads DARVTQTPRHKVTEMGQEVTMRCQPILGHNTVFWYRQTMMQGLELLAYFRNRAPLDDSGMPKDRFSAEMPDATLATLKIQPSEPRDSAVYFCASGLGDRGHQETQYFGPGTRLLVL.

V gene TRBV12-3 or TRBV12-4 combines with J gene TRBJ2-7; the D gene could be TRBD1 or TRBD2 (5 bases each). The V and J ends lost 7 bases and 3 bases respectively, with 19 bases between them. This CDR3 has 15 residues. The CDR3 sequence: CASTLRGSSRYEQYF. CDR3 in DNA: TGTGCCAGCACATTGAGGGGCTCTTCGCGCTACGAGCAGTACTTC.

In this sample, this clonotype turned up a few times. V is TRBV5-1 and J is TRBJ1-2; D is ambiguous. Looked up from germline, CDR1 is SGHRS and CDR2 is YFSETQ. The CDR3 totals 14 residues. V was cut by 0 bases and J by 8 bases, with 14 bases left in between. CDR3 sequence: CASSLEAGPGGYTF. The DNA for the CDR3 is TGCGCCAGCAGCTTGGAGGCCGGACCGGGGGGCTACACCTTC.

The chain has TRBV25-1 and TRBJ2-2; D is possibly TRBD2 (6 bases). This CDR3 contains 17 residues. Germline loops: CDR1 MGHDK, CDR2 SYGVNS. The germline V and J ends were trimmed by 3 bases and 0 bases, with 14 bases remaining between them. CDR3 residues: CASSEWVAETNTGELFF. The DNA of the CDR3 is TGTGCCAGCAGTGAGTGGGTAGCGGAAACGAACACCGGGGAGCTGTTTTTT. Based on the CDR3 plus reference TRBV25-1 and TRBJ2-2, the full variable domain is EADIYQTPRYLVIGTGKKITLECSQTMGHDKMYWYQQDPGMELHLIHYSYGVNSTEKGDLSSESTVSRIRTEHFPLTLESARPSHTSQYLCASSEWVAETNTGELFFGEGSRLTVL.

This clonotype was observed many times. The rearrangement links TRBV3-1 to TRBJ2-7; D is undetermined. Germline loops: CDR1 LGHDT, CDR2 YNNKEL (reference sequence). The CDR3 is made up of 11 amino acids. V lost 1 base, J lost 5 bases, and 3 bases lay in between. DNA of the CDR3: TGTGCCAGCAGCCAAGTTGACGAGCAGTACTTC. It codes for CASSQVDEQYF.

This chain uses TRBV7-9 with TRBJ2-7, with D unresolved. This CDR3 is 14 amino acids long. Looked up from germline, CDR1 is SEHNR and CDR2 is FQNEAQ (reference sequence). Trimming shortened V by 1 base and J by 2 bases, and 9 bases separated the two germline ends. Here the CDR3 reads CASSLDATTYEQYF. CDR3 DNA sequence: TGTGCCAGCAGCTTAGATGCCACCACCTACGAGCAGTACTTC.

This chain links TRBV30 with TRBJ2-3, with 11 bases lining up with TRBD2. The CDR3 is made up of 18 amino acids. In germline, CDR1 is GTSNPN, CDR2 SVGIG (reference sequence). The J segment lost 0 bases and the V segment lost 3 bases, leaving 11 bases of the junction unmatched. The CDR3 DNA reads as TGTGCCTGGAGACTGCCTAGCGGGAGGAGACCTAGCACAGATACGCAGTATTTT. Protein: CAWRLPSGRRPSTDTQYF.

This clonotype appeared many times. This chain joins TRBV29-1 and TRBJ2-1; no clear D gene. The CDR3 is 15 amino acids. Looked up from germline, CDR1 is SQVTM and CDR2 is ANQGSEA. Trimming left V 3 bases short and J 0 bases short, with 12 bases between. The CDR3 loop is CSVDNSLSSYNEQFF. CDR3 bases: TGCAGCGTTGACAACAGCCTTAGCTCCTACAATGAGCAGTTCTTC.